The present TCR beta chain was sequenced within a study of graft-versus-host responses after intestinal transplantation. Study-level information: Multivisceral, liver-intestinal, or isolated intestinal grafts went to recipients. All of the recipients had induction that used anti-thymocyte globulin, then tacrolimus and steroids for approximately 3 years. Broader study findings: Detected in recipient marrow were GvH clones, some of which were first observed in ileum or blood.

Clones were sequenced by immunoSEQ multiplex PCR, and TCRdb holds only the in-frame ones, with some missing. The sample lists under 130,000 clones, approximately 93% occurring once. To note about this clone: Antigen: not known.

The ends lost 3 bases at V and 5 bases at J; junction bases unmatched: 0. CDR3 size: 13 residues. Germline CDR1 reads SGHRS; CDR2 reads YFSETQ. Sample: unstimulated CD8+ T cells sorted from spleen or lymph node cells, taken before intestinal transplant. The chain combines TRBV5-1 with TRBJ2-1, with 9 bases fitting TRBD1. The source of this sequence is a human donor who received an intestinal transplant. The DNA of the CDR3 is TGCGCCAGCAGCTGGGACAGGGACAATGAGCAGTTCTTC. Encoded protein: CASSWDRDNEQFF.